The clone carrying this T cell receptor (beta chain) was detected a few times. What it binds is not known. This sample is part of a study of graft-versus-host responses after intestinal transplantation. The V gene's germline CDR1 is GTSNPN and CDR2 SVGIG (reference sequence). J lost 2 bases, V lost 5 bases, and 8 bases had no gene match. The CDR3 has 15 residues. The assay was immunoSEQ multiplex PCR, and TCRdb's table has in-frame clones only and misses some. The sample has about 90,000 clones; approximately 92% are singletons. This chain links TRBV30 with TRBJ2-1; 8 bases are shared with TRBD1. The sequence was collected from a human donor who received an intestinal transplant. This material consisted of unstimulated CD4+ T cells sorted from spleen or lymph node cells, taken before intestinal transplant. The CDR3 loop reads CAWALDRGPYNEQFF. CDR3 sequence (DNA): TGTGCCTGGGCCCTCGACAGGGGTCCCTACAATGAGCAGTTCTTC. Full variable domain (missing parts from reference TRBV30 and TRBJ2-1): SQTIHQWPATLVQPVGSPLSLECTVEGTSNPNLYWYRQAAGRGLQLLFYSVGIGQISSEVPQNLSASRPQDRQFILSSKKLLLSDSGFYLCAWALDRGPYNEQFFGPGTRLTVL.